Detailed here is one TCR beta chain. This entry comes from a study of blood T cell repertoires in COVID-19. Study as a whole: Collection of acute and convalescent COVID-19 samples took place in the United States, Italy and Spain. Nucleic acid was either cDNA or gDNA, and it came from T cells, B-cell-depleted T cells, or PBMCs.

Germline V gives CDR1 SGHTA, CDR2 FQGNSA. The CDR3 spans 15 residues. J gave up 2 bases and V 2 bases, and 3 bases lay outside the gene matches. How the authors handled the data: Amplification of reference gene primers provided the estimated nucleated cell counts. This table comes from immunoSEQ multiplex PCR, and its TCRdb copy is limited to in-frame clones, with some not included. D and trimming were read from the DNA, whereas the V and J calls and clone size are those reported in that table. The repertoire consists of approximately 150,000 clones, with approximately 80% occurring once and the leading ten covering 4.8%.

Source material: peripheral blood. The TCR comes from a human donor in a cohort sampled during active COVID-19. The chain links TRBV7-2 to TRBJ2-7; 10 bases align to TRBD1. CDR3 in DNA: TGTGCCAGCAGCTTAAGGACAGGGGGACCCTACGAGCAGTACTTC. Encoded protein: CASSLRTGGPYEQYF.